One and the same sample provided the 31 T cell receptor beta chains below, sequenced in a study of cytomegalovirus exposure and HLA in healthy donors. The assay was immunoSEQ multiplex PCR, and TCRdb's table has in-frame clones only and misses some. This sample has about 130,000 clones, with around 94% found just once. Source material: PBMCs. The receptors stem from a young woman in good health and CMV-seronegative.

This chain uses TRBV4-1 with TRBJ2-3, with a possible D match to TRBD2 (6 bases). V lost 6 bases to trimming and J lost 0 bases, with 13 bases between them. CDR3 length: 15 residues. Germline V lookup: CDR1 MGHRA, CDR2 YSYEKL. CDR3 sequence (DNA): TGCGCCAGCAGTCGCCTAGCGCCTAGCACAGATACGCAGTATTTT. It is translated as CASSRLAPSTDTQYF.

CDR3 in amino acids: CASSAGTSGSFVHEQYF. CDR3 nucleotides: TGTGCCAGTAGTGCCGGGACTAGCGGGAGCTTCGTCCACGAGCAGTACTTC. The chain links TRBV19 to TRBJ2-7, with TRBD2 matching 14 bases. Germline V gene sequence: CDR1 LNHDA, CDR2 SQIVND (reference sequence). V was pared by 5 bases and J by 5 bases, with 11 bases of the junction left unmatched. CDR3 length: 17 amino acids.

This clone was found once. The chain combines TRBV4-2 with TRBJ1-6, with 7 bases fitting TRBD1. Germline loops: CDR1 LGHNA, CDR2 YNFKEQ. Trimming took 6 bases from V and 9 from J; bases not matched to a gene: 14. The CDR3 consists of 16 residues. Here the CDR3 reads CASRQGTRQGASPLHF. CDR3 coding DNA: TGTGCCAGCAGACAGGGGACCCGACAGGGAGCTTCACCCCTCCACTTT.

The V and J genes are TRBV6-1 and TRBJ1-4; 10 positions agree with TRBD1. The J segment lost 7 bases and the V segment lost 2 bases, leaving 4 bases of the junction unmatched. Germline V CDR1 and CDR2: MNHNS, SASEGT. The CDR3 has 15 amino acids. In DNA, the CDR3 is TGTGCCAGCAGTGAACCCGGGACAGGGGTTGAAAAACTGTTTTTT. It specifies CASSEPGTGVEKLFF.

The rearrangement joins TRBV10-3 to TRBJ1-1; TRBD1 agrees at 10 bases. In germline, CDR1 is ENHRY, CDR2 SYGVKD. V dropped 6 bases and J dropped 3; count of bases not matched to a gene: 4. CDR3 size: 14 residues. The DNA of the CDR3 is TGTGCCATCAGGACAGGGGGCAGGGACACTGAAGCTTTCTTT. Protein: CAIRTGGRDTEAFF.

J is TRBJ2-7 and V is TRBV11-2; no reliable D call. The CDR3 totals 15 residues. Germline lookup yields CDR1 SGHAT and CDR2 FQNNGV. Between the trimmed V and J ends, which lost 0 bases and 2 bases, there was a span of 11 bases. CDR3 in amino acids: CASSLDSRTPYEQYF. CDR3 bases: TGTGCCAGCAGCTTAGATAGCAGAACGCCCTACGAGCAGTACTTC.

V gene TRBV4-1 combines with J gene TRBJ1-4, with TRBD1 matching 7 bases. CDR1 MGHRA and CDR2 YSYEKL come from the germline V gene. This CDR3 has 14 residues. With V trimmed by 5 bases and J by 7 bases, 7 bases remained unmatched. CDR3 sequence: CASSSGQSLEKLFF. The DNA for the CDR3 is TGCGCCAGCAGCTCGGGACAGAGTCTTGAAAAACTGTTTTTT.

The chain couples TRBV6-1 to TRBJ1-2; tentatively, D is TRBD1 (5 bases). The CDR3 runs 12 residues. Germline CDR1 MNHNS, CDR2 SASEGT. Trimming shortened V by 7 bases and J by 3 bases, and 9 bases separated the two germline ends. The CDR3 nucleotides read TGTGCCAGCAACCAGGGATACTATGGCTACACCTTC. It translates to CASNQGYYGYTF.

This clone was recorded a few times. V usage is TRBV4-2 and J usage is TRBJ2-2, with D uncertain. The CDR3 runs to 13 residues. The V and J ends lost 0 bases and 10 bases respectively, with 9 bases between them. Germline-derived CDR1 and CDR2 are LGHNA and YNFKEQ. The CDR3 is CASSQDLSAELFF. As DNA, the CDR3 is TGTGCCAGCAGCCAAGATCTATCCGCGGAGCTGTTTTTT.

This clone was seen only a few times. This chain uses TRBV30 with TRBJ1-5; a weak D match, TRBD1 (6 bases). With 5 bases removed from V and 3 bases from J, the gap between germline ends came to 8 bases. This CDR3 spans 12 amino acids. Germline lookup yields CDR1 GTSNPN and CDR2 SVGIG (reference sequence). The DNA of the CDR3 is TGTGCCTGGGGACAGAACAATCAGCCCCAGCATTTT. Protein sequence: CAWGQNNQPQHF. Combining the CDR3 with reference TRBV30 and TRBJ1-5 gives the whole variable domain SQTIHQWPATLVQPVGSPLSLECTVEGTSNPNLYWYRQAAGRGLQLLFYSVGIGQISSEVPQNLSASRPQDRQFILSSKKLLLSDSGFYLCAWGQNNQPQHFGDGTRLSIL.

V is TRBV7-6 and J is TRBJ1-2; 9 nucleotides match TRBD1. The CDR3 has 17 amino acids. V gave up 0 bases and J gave up 7 bases; unmatched junction bases: 12. Germline CDR1 is SGHVS and CDR2 is FNYEAQ. Here the CDR3 DNA reads TGTGCCAGCAGCTTAGCGCTATCTTGGGACAGGGATACTGGCTACACCTTC. Protein product: CASSLALSWDRDTGYTF.

The CDR3 sequence: CASRCPDRGRVTGELFF. CDR3 bases: TGCGCCAGCAGGTGCCCCGACAGGGGGCGCGTCACCGGGGAGCTGTTTTTT. This chain links TRBV4-1 with TRBJ2-2, with TRBD1 matching over 10 bases. The CDR3 totals 17 residues. The ends lost 6 bases at V and 4 bases at J; junction bases unmatched: 11. In germline, CDR1 is MGHRA, CDR2 YSYEKL.

The rearrangement links TRBV6-6 to TRBJ2-1; possibly TRBD1 for D (6 bases). Trimming cost V 4 bases and J 6 bases, with 19 bases left between them. There are 16 residues in the CDR3. The V gene's germline CDR1 is MNHNY and CDR2 SVGAGI (reference sequence). The CDR3 here is CASSSQAQGFGNEQFF. The CDR3 bases are TGTGCCAGCAGTTCCCAGGCCCAGGGGTTCGGCAATGAGCAGTTCTTC.

The rearrangement links TRBV7-8 to TRBJ1-1; D call uncertain. This CDR3 is built from 14 residues. With 1 base removed from V and 1 base from J, the gap between germline ends came to 7 bases. CDR1 SGHVS and CDR2 FQNEAQ come from the germline V gene. The CDR3, as DNA: TGTGCCAGCAGCTTAGTCGCGCAGAACACTGAAGCTTTCTTT. Its protein is CASSLVAQNTEAFF.

The chain is built from TRBV11-2 and TRBJ2-7; 9 bases line up with TRBD2. The germline CDR1 and CDR2 sequences are SGHAT and FQNNGV. The CDR3 runs to 14 residues. The V segment lost 0 bases and the J segment 6 bases; nucleotides outside the gene matches: 3. This CDR3 reads CASSLEGLASEQYF. CDR3 sequence (DNA): TGTGCCAGCAGCTTAGAAGGACTAGCGTCCGAGCAGTACTTC. Full variable domain (rest looked up from reference TRBV11-2 and TRBJ2-7): EAGVAQSPRYKIIEKRQSVAFWCNPISGHATLYWYQQILGQGPKLLIQFQNNGVVDDSQLPKDRFSAERLKGVDSTLKIQPAKLEDSAVYLCASSLEGLASEQYFGPGTRLTVT.

This rearrangement joins TRBV9 to TRBJ2-2; 8 bases line up with TRBD2. Per the germline V gene, CDR1 is SGDLS and CDR2 is YYNGEE. CDR3 length: 15 residues. J lost 4 bases, V lost 4 bases, and 6 bases had no gene match. The CDR3 bases are TGTGCCAGCAGCCCCATAGCGGGGAGCACCGGGGAGCTGTTTTTT. Translation gives CASSPIAGSTGELFF.

The chain is built from TRBV2 and TRBJ2-1, with TRBD2 matching 10 bases. The CDR3 length is 16 residues. CDR1 and CDR2 (germline): SNHLY, FYNNEI. V shed 7 bases and J 7 bases; nucleotides not matched to a gene: 13. The CDR3 region is CASNKRGGLLENEQFF. The CDR3 DNA reads TGTGCCAGCAACAAGCGGGGGGGCCTCCTCGAAAATGAGCAGTTCTTC.

The chain has TRBV9 and TRBJ1-6, with D perhaps matching TRBD1 (5 bases). Germline-derived CDR1 and CDR2 are SGDLS and YYNGEE. V was trimmed by 4 bases and J by 11 bases, leaving 16 bases between them. The CDR3 is 14 amino acids. CDR3 DNA sequence: TGTGCCAGCAGCCCGGGGGGAGGGTGGACACCCCTCCACTTT. This translates into CASSPGGGWTPLHF.

The CDR3 sequence: CASSIWDRAQPYEQYF. The CDR3, as DNA: TGTGCCAGCAGCATATGGGACAGGGCACAACCATACGAGCAGTACTTC. The V and J genes are TRBV7-8 and TRBJ2-7, with 9 bases that match TRBD1. V dropped 5 bases and J dropped 4; count of bases not matched to a gene: 12. The length of the CDR3 is 16 residues. Germline V CDR1 and CDR2: SGHVS, FQNEAQ.

The chain employs TRBV9 and TRBJ2-3; 8 bases fit TRBD2. J was trimmed by 2 bases and V by 1 base; bases with no gene match: 9. The CDR3 loop spans 17 amino acids. Per the germline V gene, CDR1 is SGDLS and CDR2 is YYNGEE. This CDR3 is CASSVFRTGGVTDTQYF. The CDR3 DNA reads TGTGCCAGCAGCGTATTCCGAACGGGAGGGGTCACAGATACGCAGTATTTT. Combining the CDR3 with reference TRBV9 and TRBJ2-3 gives the whole variable domain DSGVTQTPKHLITATGQRVTLRCSPRSGDLSVYWYQQSLDQGLQFLIQYYNGEERAKGNILERFSAQQFPDLHSELNLSSLELGDSALYFCASSVFRTGGVTDTQYFGPGTRLTVL.

The rearrangement joins TRBV9 to TRBJ2-5; D is perhaps TRBD2 (6 bases). The CDR3 consists of 14 residues. Germline V gene lookup returns CDR1 SGDLS and CDR2 YYNGEE. V was shortened by 3 bases and J by 0 bases, with 9 bases between the two germline ends. CDR3 in amino acids: CASSGAGYQETQYF. In DNA form, the CDR3 reads TGTGCCAGCAGCGGGGCGGGATACCAAGAGACCCAGTACTTC.

This clone was seen once. V is TRBV19 and J is TRBJ2-2, with 10 bases identical to TRBD1. V shed 4 bases, J shed 3 bases, and the junction held 5 bases outside the gene matches. From germline, CDR1 is LNHDA and CDR2 SQIVND (reference sequence). This CDR3 comprises 16 residues. CDR3 residues: CASSTGGTGDTGELFF. As DNA, the CDR3 is TGTGCCAGTAGTACCGGCGGGACAGGGGACACCGGGGAGCTGTTTTTT.

The CDR3 reads CASSDLSGGAADTQYF. The CDR3 bases are TGTGCCAGCAGTGACCTTAGCGGGGGGGCCGCAGATACGCAGTATTTT. The rearrangement joins TRBV6-1 to TRBJ2-3; TRBD2 matches 11 bases. This CDR3 spans 16 amino acids. Germline CDR1 is MNHNS and CDR2 is SASEGT. The J segment lost 4 bases and the V segment lost 3 bases, leaving 6 bases of the junction unmatched.

The rearrangement uses TRBV5-5 and TRBJ2-4, with 8 bases aligning to TRBD2. This CDR3 has 18 amino acids. Germline CDR1 and CDR2: SGHKS and YYEKEE (reference sequence). V shed 0 bases, J shed 3 bases, and the junction held 11 bases outside the gene matches. The CDR3 loop is CASSLVLPGGANKNIQYF. CDR3 nucleotides: TGTGCCAGCAGCTTGGTGCTTCCCGGGGGGGCCAACAAAAACATTCAGTACTTC.

The V call is TRBV15, the J call TRBJ1-1; unclear D gene. CDR3 length: 13 amino acids. CDR1 and CDR2 from the germline V gene are LNHNV and YYDKDF (reference sequence). Trimming took 7 bases from V and 0 from J, leaving 9 bases between them. This CDR3 reads CATNLQLNTEAFF. CDR3 nucleotides: TGTGCCACCAACCTACAGTTGAACACTGAAGCTTTCTTT.

V usage is TRBV27 and J usage is TRBJ1-5; 7 bases map to TRBD1. Looked up from germline, CDR1 is MNHEY and CDR2 is SMNVEV (reference sequence). J was trimmed by 1 base and V by 1 base; bases with no gene match: 4. The CDR3 length is 16 residues. CDR3 amino acids: CASSLLGGGSNQPQHF. The CDR3 coding sequence is TGTGCCAGCAGTTTATTAGGGGGCGGGAGCAATCAGCCCCAGCATTTT.

This sequence joins TRBV6-1 and TRBJ2-7, with 11 bases lining up with TRBD2. The CDR3 totals 17 residues. CDR1 is MNHNS and CDR2 is SASEGT in the germline V gene. V was clipped by 1 base and J by 0 bases; unmatched bases: 5. CDR3 region: CASSEVAGGPGSYEQYF. Here the CDR3 DNA reads TGTGCCAGCAGTGAAGTAGCGGGGGGGCCGGGCTCCTACGAGCAGTACTTC.

This sequence joins TRBV28 and TRBJ2-1; 10 bases are shared with TRBD1. The CDR3 has 15 residues. V lost 5 bases, J lost 8 bases, and 9 bases stayed unmatched. Germline CDR1 reads MDHEN; CDR2 reads SYDVKM. This CDR3 is CASSHRTGGGDEQFF. The CDR3 nucleotides are TGTGCCAGCAGTCACAGGACAGGGGGAGGGGATGAGCAGTTCTTC. The entire variable domain, with the rest obtained from reference TRBV28 and TRBJ2-1, is as follows: DVKVTQSSRYLVKRTGEKVFLECVQDMDHENMFWYRQDPGLGLRLIYFSYDVKMKEKGDIPEGYSVSREKKERFSLILESASTNQTSMYLCASSHRTGGGDEQFFGPGTRLTVL.

The V call is TRBV29-1, the J call TRBJ2-1; D perhaps matches TRBD1 (6 bases). CDR3 size: 16 residues. The V end was cut by 2 bases, the J end by 0 bases, with 14 bases between. CDR1 SQVTM and CDR2 ANQGSEA come from the germline V gene. This chain's CDR3 is CSVETGTASSYNEQFF. The CDR3 DNA follows: TGCAGCGTTGAAACAGGGACCGCGAGCTCCTACAATGAGCAGTTCTTC.

This chain's CDR3 is CASSQADRGYQPQHF. In nucleotides, the CDR3 is TGCGCCAGCAGCCAAGCGGACAGGGGATATCAGCCCCAGCATTTT. The chain couples TRBV4-1 to TRBJ1-5, with TRBD1 matching over 9 bases. CDR3 length: 15 residues. With V trimmed by 1 base and J by 5 bases, 3 bases remained unmatched. The germline V gene encodes CDR1 MGHRA and CDR2 YSYEKL.

This rearrangement joins TRBV5-1 to TRBJ1-1; D is undetermined. The CDR3 loop spans 14 amino acids. Deletions cut 0 bases from V and 4 bases from J, with 10 bases between. Germline CDR1 and CDR2: SGHRS and YFSETQ. CDR3 sequence: CASSLVRYLTEAFF. Written as DNA, the CDR3 is TGCGCCAGCAGCTTGGTCAGATATCTCACTGAAGCTTTCTTT.